Listed below are T cell receptor beta chains from one sample, sequenced in a study of neurological immune-mediated disorders. TCRdb used MiXCR to reprocess the 5' RACE reads, holding one entry per CDR3 protein. The table lists more than 75,000 distinct CDR3 sequences, approximately 5% of them singletons. Sequences were obtained from PBMCs. The source of these receptors is a woman between 25 and 40 years old with multiple sclerosis. The CDR3 runs from the conserved cysteine through the conserved F or W.

j_call | v_call | cdr3_aa
TRBJ2-3 | TRBV18 | CASSLNPSGGTDTQYF
TRBJ2-3 | TRBV5-5 | CASSLFLTSTDTQYF
TRBJ2-7 | TRBV7-9 | CASSLALSEVSYEQYF
TRBJ2-7 | TRBV5-1 | CASSPGQGFSYEQYF
TRBJ2-1 | TRBV7-9 | CASSTPGGDEQFF
TRBJ2-7 | TRBV7-9 | CASSSSGTSYEQYF
TRBJ2-1 | TRBV5-1 | CASSLGTGPYNEQFF
TRBJ1-3 | TRBV20-1 | CSAPQGTGNTIYF
TRBJ1-2 | TRBV5-4 | CASSSGTGGNFGYGYTF
TRBJ1-3 | TRBV20-1 | CSAPSWSGNTIYF
TRBJ2-3 | TRBV20-1 | CSARGLAGPDTQYF
TRBJ1-2 | TRBV11-2 | CASSFNRQGGTF
TRBJ2-5 | TRBV14 | CASSQELRETQYF
TRBJ2-6 | TRBV5-1 | CASSPGNSNVLTF
TRBJ1-1 | TRBV20-1 | CSARAIGGKTEAFF
TRBJ2-1 | TRBV20-1 | CSASSLAVPNEQFF
TRBJ2-5 | TRBV4-1 | CASSQAPTLFSQETQYF
TRBJ2-3 | TRBV9 | CASSVMGTDTQYF
TRBJ1-5 | TRBV18 | CASSTDSRNQPQHF
TRBJ2-1 | TRBV20-1 | CSARVDSHNEQFF
TRBJ2-3 | TRBV6-1 | CASSEAEGPDTQYF
TRBJ1-1 | TRBV5-1 | CASSLEGQSVTEAFF
TRBJ2-5 | TRBV18 | CASSPQGVGETQYF
TRBJ2-7 | TRBV3-1 | CASSHGGSSYEQYF
TRBJ2-2 | TRBV3-1 | CAISSSNTGELFF
TRBJ1-5 | TRBV15 | CATSRDVGQGAFQHF
TRBJ2-1 | TRBV7-9 | CASRPPPRGTGRSNEQFF
TRBJ1-2 | TRBV12-3/TRBV12-4 | CASSRNRATYGYTF
TRBJ2-3 | TRBV7-3 | CASSLARDTDTQYF
TRBJ1-6 | TRBV20-1 | CSARMSTGATYNSPLHF
TRBJ1-5 | TRBV7-9 | CASSLGEGGNQPQHF
TRBJ1-1 | TRBV5-1 | CASSFSANTEAFF
TRBJ1-5 | TRBV20-1 | CSARRGQSNQPQHF
TRBJ2-5 | TRBV5-1 | CASSLEAKGGETQYF
TRBJ2-1 | TRBV20-1 | CSASSGHPYNEQFF
TRBJ2-3 | TRBV20-1 | CSAFLSGRTDTQYF
TRBJ2-5 | TRBV10-3 | CAISDREQETQYF
TRBJ2-1 | TRBV20-1 | CSARWPSGAYNEQFF
TRBJ1-3 | TRBV20-1 | CSALTGNTIYF
TRBJ1-1 | TRBV10-3 | CAISGGDRLNTEAFF
TRBJ1-1 | TRBV6-5 | CASSPRRGQGRTEAFF
TRBJ1-4 | TRBV29-1 | CSSHRGQRREKLFF
TRBJ2-7 | TRBV7-6 | CASSPLTGEIHEQYF
TRBJ2-3 | TRBV6-5 | CASSGAAGTDTQYF
TRBJ2-1 | TRBV20-1 | CSARDSGRRITYNEQFF
TRBJ2-2 | TRBV29-1 | CSVESRDGHGELFF
TRBJ1-1 | TRBV12-3/TRBV12-4 | CASSSPGSSLEAFF
TRBJ1-3 | TRBV20-1 | CSARDPSAYSGNTIYF
TRBJ2-3 | TRBV12-3/TRBV12-4 | CASSLGQTPDTQYF
TRBJ2-3 | TRBV12-3/TRBV12-4 | CASSLRAQGTDTQYF
TRBJ2-2 | TRBV20-1 | CSDRRTGTGELFF
TRBJ2-5 | TRBV5-1 | CASSFGGYQETQYF
TRBJ1-2 | TRBV20-1 | CSARFPGARGNGYTF
TRBJ2-5 | TRBV5-1 | CASSSWGQTQETQYF
TRBJ1-2 | TRBV20-1 | CSASSRVYGYTF
TRBJ2-3 | TRBV20-1 | CSALAGTTDTQYF
TRBJ2-2 | TRBV5-6 | CASSLANTGELFF
TRBJ2-3 | TRBV28 | CASSPIHRGSGTDTQYF